This T cell receptor beta chain was recorded in a study of cytomegalovirus exposure and HLA in healthy donors. Whole-study findings and limits: The authors later linked a missense DCLRE1C variant to TCR beta V- and J-gene trimming. Some TCR beta chains (164 of them) were listed as cytomegalovirus-associated.

As regards this clone: Its antigen is as yet unknown.

This PCR relied on a set of 60 Vbeta primers and 13 Jbeta primers. Clones were sequenced by immunoSEQ multiplex PCR, and TCRdb holds only the in-frame ones, with some missing. Found here are 100,000 or so clones, around 81% of them singletons; the top ten hold roughly 2%. The sequence came from a man younger than 35 in good health and CMV-seronegative. Sequenced material: PBMCs.

The DNA for the CDR3 is TGCGCCAGCAGTCAAAACACAGATACGCAGTATTTT. The encoded protein is CASSQNTDTQYF. The rearrangement links TRBV5-1 to TRBJ2-3; D not resolved. The CDR3 is made up of 12 amino acids. With 5 bases removed from V and 2 bases from J, the gap between germline ends came to 6 bases. Germline assignment: CDR1 SGHRS and CDR2 YFSETQ. Full variable domain (remainder filled in from reference TRBV5-1 and TRBJ2-3): KAGVTQTPRYLIKTRGQQVTLSCSPISGHRSVSWYQQTPGQGLQFLFEYFSETQRNKGNFPGRFSGRQFSNSRSEMNVSTLELGDSALYLCASSQNTDTQYFGPGTRLTVL.